The 17 T cell receptor beta chains given below trace back to one sample, sequenced in a study of spatial heterogeneity in lung cancer. Study-level findings and limits: Expanded alpha and beta TCR counts within tumors tracked tumor mutation counts.

TCRdb analysed the 5' RACE reads with MiXCR anew, one entry per CDR3 protein. The repertoire has 6,000 to 7,500 distinct CDR3 sequences, roughly an eighth of them found once; the top ten carry 8% to 10%. Time point in this sample: sample taken at primary tumor resection. Antigens of these TCRs are unknown. The material was lung tumor tissue, obtained at surgery. These receptors came from a male donor with early-stage non-small cell lung cancer.

In its sample, this clonotype ranks as medium-sized. A library made for alpha chains picked up this beta chain off target, so its size means little. The chain links TRBV5-1 to TRBJ1-2; D call uncertain. This CDR3 is 13 amino acids long. Germline loops: CDR1 SGHRS, CDR2 YFSETQ. V lost 0 bases to trimming and J lost 2 bases, with 5 bases between them. The CDR3, as DNA: TGCGCCAGCAGCTTGGTACGGAACTATGGCTACACCTTC. The encoded protein is CASSLVRNYGYTF.

This clonotype has a count of ten or more. Being off target in a library aimed at alpha chains, this beta chain has a size of little meaning. This chain connects TRBV2 to TRBJ2-1; maybe TRBD1 (5 bases). Per germline, CDR1 SNHLY and CDR2 FYNNEI. Between the trimmed V and J ends, which lost 4 bases and 2 bases, there was a span of 9 bases. This CDR3 contains 14 residues. CDR3 amino acids: CASSVYRPYNEQFF. The CDR3 DNA is TGTGCCAGCAGTGTTTACAGGCCCTACAATGAGCAGTTCTTC.

Details on this clonotype: The library was built for alpha chains, so this beta chain is an off-target read and its size means little. The chain links TRBV7-9 to TRBJ2-2; 7 bases match TRBD1. Per germline, CDR1 SEHNR and CDR2 FQNEAQ (reference sequence). The ends lost 1 base at V and 5 bases at J; junction bases unmatched: 4. This CDR3 is built from 15 residues. The CDR3 sequence: CASSLGGGRTGELFF. The CDR3 DNA follows: TGTGCCAGCAGCTTAGGAGGGGGCCGGACCGGGGAGCTGTTTTTT.

This clonotype was found once. Within a library made for alpha chains, this beta chain is off target, and its count is uninformative. The gene calls are TRBV27 and TRBJ2-5, with D perhaps assigned TRBD1 or TRBD2 (6 bases each). The CDR3 spans 15 residues. Germline V CDR1 and CDR2: MNHEY, SMNVEV (reference sequence). The V and J ends lost 8 bases and 1 base respectively, with 17 bases between them. CDR3 protein: CASRGWGAFQETQYF. CDR3 bases: TGTGCCAGCCGAGGATGGGGGGCATTCCAAGAGACCCAGTACTTC.

Ten or more counts support this clonotype. This beta chain represents an off-target read in a library built for alpha chains; its size is of limited meaning. The rearrangement uses TRBV6-2 or TRBV6-3 and TRBJ2-7, with TRBD2 as a possible D gene (6 bases). V lost 5 bases and J lost 0, with 8 bases in between. CDR1 MNHEY and CDR2 SVGEGT come from the germline V gene. The CDR3 is 13 residues long. Here the CDR3 DNA reads TGTGCCAGCAGTAGGAGGGCCTCCTACGAGCAGTACTTC. Protein sequence: CASSRRASYEQYF.

This clonotype was counted at least ten times. The library was built for alpha chains, so this beta chain is an off-target read and its size means little. The chain carries TRBV6-1 and TRBJ1-5, with D uncertain. This CDR3 region has 12 residues. V was shortened by 3 bases and J by 6 bases, with 6 bases between the two germline ends. CDR1 and CDR2 (germline): MNHNS, SASEGT. CDR3 sequence: CASSDGIQPQHF. In DNA, the CDR3 is TGTGCCAGCAGTGATGGGATTCAGCCCCAGCATTTT.

This clonotype was seen many times. This beta chain came through as a stray read in a library set up for alpha chains, and its size says little. The rearrangement links TRBV25-1 to TRBJ1-1, with 8 positions matching TRBD1. Per germline, CDR1 MGHDK and CDR2 SYGVNS. The CDR3 contains 16 residues. With 1 base clipped from V and 3 bases from J, the junction kept 7 bases outside the gene matches. CDR3 DNA sequence: TGTGCCAGCAGTGAATGGGGCAGGGGGCAACACACTGAAGCTTTCTTT. Translating gives CASSEWGRGQHTEAFF.

In its sample, this clonotype is large. This beta chain lies outside the target of a library built for alpha chains; its clone size means little. V is TRBV11-2 and J is TRBJ1-1; TRBD1 matches 8 bases. Germline trimming cut 1 base from V and 4 bases from J; bases unmatched to any gene: 2. This CDR3 is built from 14 residues. The germline V gene has CDR1 SGHAT and CDR2 FQNNGV. CDR3 in amino acids: CASSLGTGPTEAFF. In nucleotides, the CDR3 is TGTGCCAGCAGCTTAGGGACAGGGCCCACTGAAGCTTTCTTT.

For this clonotype: This beta chain is off target for a library built for alpha chains, so its abundance means little. This chain connects TRBV11-2 to TRBJ1-1; no reliable D call. The CDR3 has 13 amino acids. The V end lost 3 bases, the J end lost 4 bases, and 9 bases lay between the germline ends. Germline V gene lookup returns CDR1 SGHAT and CDR2 FQNNGV. CDR3 bases: TGTGCCAGCAGCTTTAGGGTGGTCACTGAAGCTTTCTTT. The encoded protein is CASSFRVVTEAFF.

This clonotype was seen more than once but under ten times. Since it is a stray read in a library aimed at alpha chains, this beta chain has a size that is not meaningful. The V gene is TRBV27, the J gene TRBJ2-4, with 10 positions matching TRBD1. The CDR3 is 14 residues long. J was trimmed by 4 bases and V by 6 bases; bases with no gene match: 3. Germline V CDR1 and CDR2: MNHEY, SMNVEV (reference sequence). The CDR3 is CASRGTGAKNIQYF. CDR3 nucleotide sequence: TGTGCCAGCAGGGGGACAGGGGCGAAAAACATTCAGTACTTC.

As regards this clonotype: The library was designed around alpha chains, so this beta chain is a stray read whose abundance carries little weight. This chain links TRBV11-2 with TRBJ2-1; D tentatively fits TRBD1 or TRBD2 (6 bases each). The CDR3 has 18 amino acids. The germline V and J ends were trimmed by 1 base and 0 bases, with 16 bases remaining between them. Germline V gene data show CDR1 as SGHAT and CDR2 as FQNNGV. Here the CDR3 DNA reads TGTGCCAGCAGCTTAGGATCGGGCGGGACATACTCCTACAATGAGCAGTTCTTC. Amino acid sequence: CASSLGSGGTYSYNEQFF.

This clonotype has only a few counts. Found in a library prepared for alpha chains, this beta chain is an off-target read, and its abundance has little meaning. The chain is built from TRBV5-1 and TRBJ1-2; weak D call: TRBD1 (5 bases). With 0 bases removed from V and 8 bases from J, the gap between germline ends came to 8 bases. Germline CDR1 is SGHRS and CDR2 is YFSETQ. This CDR3 region has 12 residues. The DNA for the CDR3 is TGCGCCAGCAGCTTGGACCCAGGGGGCTACACCTTC. It codes for CASSLDPGGYTF.

In its sample, this clonotype ranks as medium-sized. Little can be read into the size of this beta chain, an off-target read in a library designed for alpha chains. The V and J genes are TRBV13 and TRBJ2-1; D might be TRBD1 (5 bases). This CDR3 has 13 residues. V shed 2 bases and J shed 7 bases, with 9 bases lying between them. Germline CDR1 reads PRHDT; CDR2 reads FYEKMQ (reference sequence). The CDR3 loop is CASSLTKGNEQFF. DNA for the CDR3: TGTGCCAGCAGCTTAACCAAGGGGAATGAGCAGTTCTTC.

By sample fraction, this clonotype is medium-sized. The library was prepared for alpha chains; this beta chain is a stray read, so its frequency means little. V usage is TRBV20-1 and J usage is TRBJ1-2, with a tentative D call TRBD1 (5 bases). CDR1 and CDR2 from the germline V gene are DFQATT and SNEGSKA (reference sequence). The CDR3 contains 14 residues. V was pared by 3 bases and J by 4 bases, with 15 bases between. The CDR3 DNA is TGCAGTGCTAGTCGGGATGGGACGGTCTATGGCTACACCTTC. Protein sequence: CSASRDGTVYGYTF.

By sample share, this clonotype is medium-sized. The library was prepared for alpha chains; this beta chain is a stray read, so its frequency means little. V gene TRBV6-5 combines with J gene TRBJ1-2; D gene ambiguous. The V gene lost 9 bases and the J gene lost 10 bases, with 15 bases spanning the gap. The length of the CDR3 is 11 residues. Germline loops: CDR1 MNHEY, CDR2 SVGAGI. The CDR3 region is CASKKLGVYTF. In nucleotides, the CDR3 is TGTGCCAGTAAGAAATTGGGAGTCTACACCTTC.

This clonotype is termed large. The library was built for alpha chains, so this beta chain is an off-target read and its size means little. The genes are TRBV5-6 and TRBJ1-1; TRBD1 matches at 7 bases. Germline V gene sequence: CDR1 SGHDT, CDR2 YYEEEE. The ends lost 0 bases at V and 11 bases at J; junction bases unmatched: 7. CDR3 length: 13 amino acids. CDR3 sequence (DNA): TGTGCCAGCAGCTTGGTCGACAGGGATGGCGCTTTCTTT. Its translation is CASSLVDRDGAFF.

At least ten counts were recorded for this clonotype. This beta chain turned up in a library designed for alpha chains; as an off-target read, its abundance says little. The chain joins TRBV10-2 to TRBJ1-1; D is uncertain. In germline, CDR1 is WSHSY, CDR2 SAAADI. The CDR3 is 12 amino acids. The V end was cut by 6 bases, the J end by 0 bases, with 5 bases between. The CDR3 is CASSWMNTEAFF. For the CDR3, the DNA is TGCGCCAGCAGCTGGATGAACACTGAAGCTTTCTTT.